These 19 T cell receptor beta chains were sequenced from one sample in a study of identical twins. TCRdb reprocessed the 5' RACE reads via MiXCR and lists one record per CDR3 protein. The sample has some 560,000 distinct CDR3 sequences, 9% to 10% seen once. The same specimen was also included in a second study, on yellow fever vaccine responses in identical twins.

Sequenced material: PBMCs. The receptors originated from a woman aged 18-29 years in good health.

The CDR3 nucleotides are TGTGCCACCACCTTTCCGGGGGCTACAGATACGCAGTATTTT. Protein: CATTFPGATDTQYF. This rearrangement joins TRBV7-9 to TRBJ2-3, with D perhaps assigned TRBD1 or TRBD2 (6 bases each). The CDR3 covers 14 residues. V was clipped by 10 bases and J by 3 bases, with 17 bases between them. Germline CDR1 is SEHNR and CDR2 is FQNEAQ (reference sequence). Full variable domain (rest looked up from reference TRBV7-9 and TRBJ2-3): DTGVSQNPRHKITKRGQNVTFRCDPISEHNRLYWYRQTLGQGPEFLTYFQNEAQLEKSRLLSDRFSAERPKGSFSTLEIQRTEQGDSAMYLCATTFPGATDTQYFGPGTRLTVL.

The chain has TRBV6-1 and TRBJ2-7; D assignment may be TRBD1 or TRBD2 (5 bases each). The CDR3 length is 15 residues. The V gene lost 9 bases and the J gene lost 0 bases, with 18 bases spanning the gap. CDR1 is MNHNS, CDR2 SASEGT, per germline. CDR3 amino acids: CASKMQDGASYEQYF. Here the CDR3 DNA reads TGTGCCAGTAAGATGCAAGACGGGGCCTCCTACGAGCAGTACTTC.

This clonotype was found a few times. The V call is TRBV11-2, the J call TRBJ1-1; D call uncertain. Germline V gene lookup returns CDR1 SGHAT and CDR2 FQNNGV. This CDR3 region has 13 residues. V was cut by 5 bases and J by 5 bases, with 12 bases left in between. The CDR3 nucleotides are TGTGCCAGCAGCAGCGACGGGGTTACTGAAGCTTTCTTT. This codes for CASSSDGVTEAFF.

The genes are TRBV20-1 and TRBJ2-1; 12 bases agree with TRBD2. The germline V gene encodes CDR1 DFQATT and CDR2 SNEGSKA (reference sequence). The CDR3 is made up of 15 amino acids. V lost 0 bases to trimming and J lost 9 bases; unmatched junction nucleotides: 6. CDR3 DNA: TGCAGTGCTAGAGATTTGGCTAGCGGGAGGGGTGAGCAGTTCTTC. Translated, it gives CSARDLASGRGEQFF.

The chain joins TRBV29-1 to TRBJ2-7; 7 bases line up with TRBD2. The CDR3 spans 12 residues. CDR1 is SQVTM, CDR2 ANQGSEA, per germline. Losses at the gene ends were 2 bases for V and 5 bases for J; bases not matched to a gene: 3. The CDR3 reads CSVERGGNEQYF. The DNA for the CDR3 is TGCAGCGTTGAACGGGGAGGGAACGAGCAGTACTTC.

This sequence joins TRBV6-1 and TRBJ1-1; perhaps TRBD1 as D (6 bases). Germline-derived CDR1 and CDR2 are MNHNS and SASEGT. With 8 bases removed from V and 0 bases from J, the gap between germline ends came to 10 bases. This CDR3 contains 13 residues. The CDR3 spells CASGGQMNTEAFF. CDR3 coding DNA: TGTGCCAGCGGGGGACAAATGAACACTGAAGCTTTCTTT.

In this sample, this clonotype turned up many times. The rearrangement links TRBV6-6 to TRBJ2-3; D is undetermined. There are 13 residues in the CDR3. Germline V CDR1 and CDR2: MNHNY, SVGAGI (reference sequence). V was cut by 7 bases and J by 0 bases, with 8 bases left in between. This CDR3 reads CASKSASTDTQYF. The CDR3 bases are TGTGCCAGCAAGAGCGCCAGCACAGATACGCAGTATTTT.

This clonotype came up a few times. This sequence joins TRBV7-8 and TRBJ2-1; the match to TRBD2 covers 13 bases. Germline CDR1 SGHVS, CDR2 FQNEAQ. This CDR3 has 15 residues. The junction had 5 bases not matched to a gene; V was cut back by 5 bases and J by 7 bases. The CDR3 DNA reads as TGTGCCAGCAGCCAGGGACTAGCGGGGAAGAATGAGCAGTTCTTC. This translates into CASSQGLAGKNEQFF.

This clonotype was seen ten or more times. The chain carries TRBV7-9 and TRBJ2-3; D perhaps matches TRBD2 (5 bases). Per germline, CDR1 SEHNR and CDR2 FQNEAQ (reference sequence). The CDR3 spans 15 residues. V lost 5 bases to trimming and J lost 4 bases, with 16 bases between them. The CDR3 loop is CASSPKDQEADTQYF. The CDR3 nucleotides are TGTGCCAGCAGCCCAAAGGACCAGGAGGCAGATACGCAGTATTTT.

This clonotype was seen a handful of times. The CDR3 region has the DNA TGTGCCACCAGCTCGTTAAGCGGCACCTACGAGCAGTACTTC. Translating it yields CATSSLSGTYEQYF. This sequence joins TRBV15 and TRBJ2-7, with a weak D call TRBD2 (5 bases). Looked up from germline, CDR1 is LNHNV and CDR2 is YYDKDF (reference sequence). CDR3 length: 14 amino acids. Deletions cut 5 bases from V and 2 bases from J, with 13 bases between.

In this sample, this clonotype turned up a few times. This chain links TRBV7-3 with TRBJ2-7; D is perhaps TRBD1 (6 bases). V was clipped by 0 bases and J by 3 bases, with 12 bases between them. There are 15 residues in the CDR3. Per germline, CDR1 SGHTA and CDR2 FQGTGA. CDR3 nucleotides: TGTGCCAGCAGCTTAACCGCTGGACAGAGCTACGAGCAGTACTTC. Its protein product is CASSLTAGQSYEQYF.

The chain uses TRBV7-3 and TRBJ2-3; D is unresolved. Per the germline V gene, CDR1 is SGHTA and CDR2 is FQGTGA. The CDR3 covers 16 residues. Trimming removed 4 bases at V and 1 base at J, with 15 bases between. CDR3 sequence: CASSSRLMSGTDTQYF. The CDR3 DNA sequence: TGTGCCAGCAGCTCCAGACTTATGTCTGGCACAGATACGCAGTATTTT.

The chain couples TRBV9 to TRBJ2-1; 9 nucleotides agree with TRBD2. V was clipped by 6 bases and J by 6 bases; unmatched bases: 4. This CDR3 is 13 amino acids long. Germline V lookup: CDR1 SGDLS, CDR2 YYNGEE. The CDR3 nucleotides are TGTGCCAGCAACGCGGGAGGGGGCAATGAGCAGTTCTTC. Protein sequence: CASNAGGGNEQFF.

This clonotype came up many times. V and J are TRBV12-3 or TRBV12-4 and TRBJ2-5; D gene unclear. V lost 8 bases and J 6 bases, leaving 16 bases between the germline ends. The CDR3 totals 13 residues. CDR3 residues: CASHPPRVKTQYF. The DNA for the CDR3 is TGTGCCAGCCATCCTCCTCGCGTGAAGACCCAGTACTTC.

This clonotype occurred many times. One end of the junction is discordant with germline, which a read error may explain. The chain joins TRBV29-1 to TRBJ1-3; possible D gene TRBD1, 6 bases. Germline assignment: CDR1 SQVTM and CDR2 ANQGSEA. This CDR3 has 13 amino acids. The CDR3 here is CSVEAGAGNTIYF. The CDR3 nucleotides are TGCAGCGTCGAAGCAGGGGCTGGAAACACCATATATTTT. Combining the CDR3 with reference TRBV29-1 and TRBJ1-3 gives the whole variable domain SAVISQKPSRDICQRGTSLTIQCQVDSQVTMMFWYRQQPGQSLTLIATANQGSEATYESGFVIDKFPISRPNLTFSTLTVSNMSPEDSSIYLCSVEAGAGNTIYFGEGSWLTVV.

The chain couples TRBV7-3 to TRBJ2-7; 12 positions agree with TRBD1. The V segment lost 1 base and the J segment 7 bases; nucleotides outside the gene matches: 5. Germline assignment: CDR1 SGHTA and CDR2 FQGTGA. The CDR3 is 15 residues long. In DNA form, the CDR3 reads TGTGCCAGCAGCTTAATGGGACAGGGGGCTGGAGAGCAGTACTTC. It specifies CASSLMGQGAGEQYF.

This clonotype was seen a few times. J is TRBJ2-2 and V is TRBV27, with D possibly TRBD1 on 6 matching bases. Germline V gives CDR1 MNHEY, CDR2 SMNVEV (reference sequence). This CDR3 has 14 residues. V was shortened by 3 bases and J by 3 bases, with 8 bases between the two germline ends. This CDR3 is CASSFYRDTGELFF. The DNA of the CDR3 is TGTGCCAGCAGTTTTTACAGGGACACCGGGGAGCTGTTTTTT.

This clonotype has a count of ten or more. This chain uses TRBV5-1 with TRBJ1-1; no clear D gene. The CDR3 runs to 15 residues. Deletions cut 4 bases from V and 0 bases from J, with 13 bases between. Germline CDR1 SGHRS, CDR2 YFSETQ. The CDR3 region has the DNA TGCGCCAGCAGCCAGAGCCTTATGGTGAACACTGAAGCTTTCTTT. It encodes CASSQSLMVNTEAFF.

Only a few counts were recorded for this clonotype. This rearrangement joins TRBV7-9 to TRBJ1-6; D unresolved. The germline V gene encodes CDR1 SEHNR and CDR2 FQNEAQ (reference sequence). The V end was cut by 6 bases, the J end by 0 bases, with 9 bases between. This CDR3 contains 15 residues. CDR3 in amino acids: CASRGSSSYNSPLHF. The CDR3 bases are TGTGCCAGCAGAGGTTCTTCCTCCTATAATTCACCCCTCCACTTT.